The clone carrying this TCR beta chain was detected many times. Its target is unknown. This sample was taken from a study of T-cell memory formation after mild COVID-19. Overall study results and limits: There were some responding clones in pre-infection memory, which suggested that cross-reactive memory had joined. Later expanders leaned CD4+, whereas day 15 to 85 contracting clones were balanced CD4/CD8.

Germline-derived CDR1 and CDR2 are SGHVS and FQNEAQ. The J segment lost 1 base and the V segment lost 1 base, leaving 0 bases of the junction unmatched. The CDR3 runs to 14 residues. UMIs and sample barcodes were carried by the TCR alpha and TCR beta cDNA libraries that 5'RACE produced using constant-segment primers. TCRdb independently ran MiXCR on the 5' RACE reads; one entry per CDR3 protein. The sample yields 400,000 to 550,000 distinct CDR3 sequences, about 23% seen once. The chain employs TRBV7-8 and TRBJ1-1; 7 bases are a match to TRBD1. Sequencing used PBMCs or a T cell subset sorted from them (not recorded which). The sequence derives from an adult woman who had mild COVID-19 (a few samples of this study predate the infection). Cell type and time point are not known. CDR3 sequence: CASSLDRGNTEAFF. The CDR3 nucleotides are TGTGCCAGCAGCTTAGACAGGGGGAACACTGAAGCTTTCTTT. The entire variable domain, with the rest obtained from reference TRBV7-8 and TRBJ1-1, is as follows: GAGVSQSPRYKVAKRGQDVALRCDPISGHVSLFWYQQALGQGPEFLTYFQNEAQLDKSGLPSDRFFAERPEGSVSTLKIQRTQQEDSAVYLCASSLDRGNTEAFFGQGTRLTVV.